A selection of T cell receptor beta chains follows, all from one sample in a study of metastatic and nonmetastatic thyroid tumors. TCRdb re-called the PCR reads with MiXCR. Found here are about 20,000 clones, around a quarter of them singletons; the top ten hold 6.1%. Input material: blood. All receptors derive from a female donor with papillary thyroid cancer or a benign thyroid nodule (not recorded which). Some clones in this sample may be carry-over from other donors' samples. CDR3s include the opening cysteine and the closing phenylalanine or tryptophan. Fields, in order: CDR3 length, V gene, J gene, clone size, D gene, CDR3 DNA, CDR3 protein. The D gene is left open where the match is weak. Rows may omit the clone size; those that give it use once, few, many or a size class.

len: 17
v_gene: TRBV6-5
j_gene: TRBJ2-6
abundance: few
d_gene: TRBD1
CDR3nt: TGTGCCAGCAGTTCTGGACAGGGGTTCTCTGGGGCCAACGTCCTGACTTTC
CDR3aa: CASSSGQGFSGANVLTF

len: 14
v_gene: TRBV6-1
j_gene: TRBJ1-2
abundance: .
d_gene: .
CDR3nt: TGTGCCAGCAGTGAAAATGGGCCTAACTATGGCTACACCTTC
CDR3aa: CASSENGPNYGYTF

len: 13
v_gene: TRBV2
j_gene: TRBJ1-2
abundance: few
d_gene: TRBD1
CDR3nt: TGTGCCAGCAGTCCGGGACAGGGTTATGGCTACACCTTC
CDR3aa: CASSPGQGYGYTF

len: 13
v_gene: TRBV6-2/TRBV6-3
j_gene: TRBJ1-2
abundance: .
d_gene: .
CDR3nt: TGTGCCAGCAGTTACTCGTTTCAGGGAGGATACACCTTC
CDR3aa: CASSYSFQGGYTF

len: 15
v_gene: TRBV28
j_gene: TRBJ2-1
abundance: many
d_gene: TRBD1
CDR3nt: TGTGCCAGCAGTCCTGGGACAGGGATTTACAATGAGCAGTTCTTC
CDR3aa: CASSPGTGIYNEQFF

len: 15
v_gene: TRBV7-6
j_gene: TRBJ2-3
abundance: .
d_gene: .
CDR3nt: TGTGCCAGCAGCTTAAGGCGAGCGGCCACAGATACGCAGTATTTT
CDR3aa: CASSLRRAATDTQYF

len: 16
v_gene: TRBV4-2
j_gene: TRBJ2-7
abundance: many
d_gene: TRBD2
CDR3nt: TGTGCCAGCAGCCAAGATCGCGGCGGGAGTAGCAACGAGCAGTACTTC
CDR3aa: CASSQDRGGSSNEQYF

len: 13
v_gene: TRBV19
j_gene: TRBJ2-1
abundance: .
d_gene: TRBD2
CDR3nt: TGTGCCAGTCGCGGGGGGTCCGACAATGAGCAGTTCTTC
CDR3aa: CASRGGSDNEQFF

len: 11
v_gene: TRBV6-1
j_gene: TRBJ2-2
abundance: few
d_gene: .
CDR3nt: TGTGCCAGCACATCATCCGGTGAGCTGTTTTTT
CDR3aa: CASTSSGELFF

len: 16
v_gene: TRBV6-1
j_gene: TRBJ1-5
abundance: .
d_gene: TRBD1
CDR3nt: TGTGCCAGCAGTGAGGCGGGTGGTAGGGGGCATCAGCCCCAGCATTTT
CDR3aa: CASSEAGGRGHQPQHF

len: 16
v_gene: TRBV27
j_gene: TRBJ1-5
abundance: .
d_gene: .
CDR3nt: TGTGCCAGCAGTTTAGGAGGGGATCGAAGCAATCAGCAACAGCATTTT
CDR3aa: CASSLGGDRSNQQQHF

len: 13
v_gene: TRBV3-1
j_gene: TRBJ1-2
abundance: .
d_gene: .
CDR3nt: TGTGCCAGCAGCCAGCAGGATACTGGGGGCTACACCTTC
CDR3aa: CASSQQDTGGYTF

len: 13
v_gene: TRBV5-1
j_gene: TRBJ2-3
abundance: .
d_gene: .
CDR3nt: TGCGCCAGCAGCTTGGCAGGGGCAGATACGCAGTATTTT
CDR3aa: CASSLAGADTQYF

len: 16
v_gene: TRBV6-1
j_gene: TRBJ2-3
abundance: medium-sized
d_gene: TRBD2
CDR3nt: TGTGCCAGCAGGGCGATGGCGGGAGGAAGCACAGATACGCAGTATTTT
CDR3aa: CASRAMAGGSTDTQYF

len: 12
v_gene: TRBV10-1
j_gene: TRBJ2-7
abundance: few
d_gene: .
CDR3nt: TGTGCCAGTGGACAGTTCCGATACGAGCAGTACTTC
CDR3aa: CASGQFRYEQYF

len: 14
v_gene: TRBV2
j_gene: TRBJ1-2
abundance: many
d_gene: .
CDR3nt: TGTGCCAGCAGTGACCAGGGAAATGACTATGGCTACACCTTC
CDR3aa: CASSDQGNDYGYTF

len: 14
v_gene: TRBV3-1
j_gene: TRBJ2-1
abundance: many
d_gene: TRBD2
CDR3nt: TGTGCCAGCAGCGCGCCGGCGGGAGTGAGAGAGCAGTTCTTC
CDR3aa: CASSAPAGVREQFF